What follows describes a single TCR beta chain. It has no known antigen specificity. No base quality values were provided; no much bigger clone lies one nucleotide off. The sample comes from a study of T cells in Graves' hyperthyroidism and ophthalmopathy (dated by TCRdb to about 2019). The study in broad terms: Peripheral blood was sampled at the time of initial diagnosis, prior to any treatment. TCR V-J signatures able to tell the groups apart were searched for in a discovery cohort of 90 to 100 patients, of whom fewer than 45 had Graves' ophthalmopathy and 55 to 60 had stable Graves' hyperthyroidism. In addition, the study compared T-cell repertoires in thyroid tissue and in blood from six Graves' hyperthyroidism patients. TCR Vbeta CDR3 sequencing of 135 peripheral blood samples (about 45 ophthalmopathy, some 75 hyperthyroidism and some 17 progressor patients) is reported in the paper. Prospective prediction of ophthalmopathy was tested in an independent validation cohort of approximately 18 hyperthyroidism patients and 15 to 17 patients who later progressed to ophthalmopathy. The approximately 100 discovery patients were divided at random into training and test sets in a 7:3 ratio. Following sampling, methimazole starting at 30 mg daily was given to hyperthyroidism patients, and high-dose intravenous methylprednisolone was given to ophthalmopathy patients.

TCR beta CDR3 regions were amplified from RNA transcripts. For the first round of RT-PCR on the TCR CDR3, the HTBI primer set was used together with the Qiagen OneStep RT-PCR kit. Libraries were constructed in a second round of multiplex PCR, after which size selection and purification were carried out. Paired-end sequencing of the libraries was performed with 100 bp reads on an Illumina HiSeq2000. In the original analysis: SOAPnuke was used to process the raw data, throwing out any read that contained adapters or uncalled bases, had a mean Phred below 15, or lacked an exact constant-primer or identifier match. COPE v1.2.5 was used to merge high-quality paired reads, and clonotypes were defined as unique nucleotide sequences. Clonotypes were aligned to IMGT TRBV, TRBD and TRBJ reference segments using MiTCR v1.1. The analysis was restricted to V-J combinations with a frequency above 0.0001, which together covered over 99% of the repertoires. The TCS score was defined as F50 (clonal expansion) divided by E x V (chaos), with BLOSUM62-based TCRdist calculated between CDR3 peptides within each V-J. Welch's t-statistics and random forest reduced approximately 520 V-J features to fewer than 15, which were used in a naive Bayes classifier (R e1071). TCRdb applied fastp at Q25 and MiXCR to the public reads, then kept only in-frame beta chains. Each CDR3 protein appears once, grouped with its most common genes and DNA. Clone size and V and J calls follow TCRdb, not the original study. This sample comprises a few hundred thousand distinct CDR3 sequences, 15% to 20% of them detected only once. Jointly, the top ten make up approximately 18% of the sample.

Moderately to severely active disease, a Clinical Activity Score of at least 3, a NOSPECS grade of at least 4, and a duration under 3 months were present in ophthalmopathy patients. The study excluded patients with uncontrolled infections, other autoimmune diseases, pregnancy or lactation. Diagnoses were established on the basis of clinical symptoms, serum thyroxine and TRAb, thyroid ultrasound, and orbital computed tomography. PBMCs were separated from roughly 9.3 ml of fresh peripheral blood using Ficoll-Paque density gradient centrifugation. Total RNA was extracted using Trizol reagent, and RNA quality was assessed on an Agilent 2100 Bioanalyzer. Results and caveats for the whole study, not just this receptor: Ophthalmopathy was separated from stable hyperthyroidism by a 13 V-J signature model, with roughly 88% sensitivity and roughly 81% specificity obtained in cross-validation and 80%/75% obtained in testing. Blood samples also contained most of the expanded thyroid clonotypes (frequency above 0.001), which suggests that blood repertoires may reflect thyroid immune responses. No statistical method was used to fix the sample size in advance, and group allocation was not hidden from the investigators. In validation, the model predicted progression to ophthalmopathy a median of roughly six months before onset, with about 67% sensitivity and more than 72% specificity.

Trimming takes 0 bases off V and 6 bases off J; junction bases not matched to a gene: 4. Reading the germline V gene gives CDR1 MGHRA and CDR2 YSYEKL. From the cysteine through the phenylalanine, the CDR3 covers 16 amino acids. Only the CDR3 DNA is retained, 48 bases long and in frame from the first base. This TCR was recovered from a woman in her late teens or twenties with Graves' ophthalmopathy. The sequenced sample was blood. The V and J genes are TRBV4-1 and TRBJ2-2, and TRBD1 matches 10 of the central bases. The CDR3 here reads CASSQDGTGDSGELFF. The DNA sequence is as follows: TGCGCCAGCAGCCAAGATGGGACAGGGGATTCCGGGGAGCTGTTTTTT.